The rows below give T cell receptor beta chains drawn from one sample of a study of cytomegalovirus exposure and HLA in healthy donors. The assay was immunoSEQ multiplex PCR, and TCRdb's table has in-frame clones only and misses some. The sample consists of about 42,000 clones, 40% to 60% of them appearing once. Sequencing input: PBMCs. All receptors come from a human donor in good health. Both conserved end residues are part of each CDR3. D genes are given only for firm matches. Not every row has a clone size; where given, it reads once, few, many or a size class.

TRBV6-5	NA	TRBJ1-5	NA	CATCAGHLSNQPQHF	TGTGCCACTTGTGCAGGGCACCTAAGCAATCAGCCCCAGCATTTT
TRBV6-6	TRBD1	TRBJ1-5	NA	CASRGTDQPQHF	TGTGCCAGCAGGGGGACAGATCAGCCCCAGCATTTT
TRBV28	TRBD1	TRBJ1-6	NA	CASSRQGARNSPLHF	TGTGCCAGCAGTAGACAGGGGGCGCGCAATTCACCCCTCCACTTT
TRBV11-1	TRBD1	TRBJ2-7	NA	CASSSLRDRGYEQYF	TGTGCCAGCAGTTCCCTCCGGGACAGGGGGTACGAGCAGTACTTC
TRBV18	TRBD1	TRBJ2-3	NA	CASSQAGGSDTQYF	TGTGCCAGCTCCCAGGCAGGGGGCTCAGATACGCAGTATTTT
TRBV6-5	NA	TRBJ2-7	few	CATTRADEQYF	TGTGCCACTACTAGAGCCGACGAGCAGTACTTC
TRBV6-1	NA	TRBJ2-5	few	CASSESGIETQYF	TGTGCCAGCAGTGAAAGCGGTATAGAGACCCAGTACTTC
TRBV5-1	TRBD2	TRBJ2-1	NA	CASSLVSSGSSGNEQFF	TGCGCCAGCAGCTTGGTTTCCAGCGGGAGCTCGGGCAATGAGCAGTTCTTC
TRBV19	TRBD1	TRBJ1-1	few	CASSPSDRGNTEAFF	TGTGCCAGTAGTCCCTCGGACAGGGGTAACACTGAAGCTTTCTTT
TRBV30	TRBD1	TRBJ1-4	NA	CAWSARDSYNEKLFF	TGTGCCTGGAGTGCCCGGGACAGTTATAATGAAAAACTGTTTTTT
TRBV4-3	NA	TRBJ2-7	medium-sized	CASSQGPSVGTRSYEQYF	TGCGCCAGCAGCCAAGGTCCCTCGGTTGGGACTCGCTCCTACGAGCAGTACTTC
TRBV27	NA	TRBJ2-7	NA	CASSGGSSYEQYF	TGTGCCAGCAGTGGCGGCAGTTCCTACGAGCAGTACTTC
TRBV4-1	NA	TRBJ2-4	NA	CASSQSIAQDKNIQYF	TGCGCCAGCAGCCAGTCGATAGCGCAGGATAAAAACATTCAGTACTTC
TRBV9	NA	TRBJ1-5	NA	CASSALTGINQPQHF	TGTGCCAGCAGCGCTTTAACAGGGATCAATCAGCCCCAGCATTTT
TRBV19	NA	TRBJ1-5	once	CASSIDGAGQRPQHF	TGTGCCAGTAGTATAGATGGGGCAGGGCAAAGGCCCCAGCATTTT
TRBV29-1	TRBD2	TRBJ2-7	NA	CSVSSGVSYEQYF	TGCAGCGTATCGAGCGGGGTCTCCTACGAGCAGTACTTC
TRBV30	TRBD2	TRBJ2-2	NA	CAWSVGGAGELFF	TGTGCCTGGAGTGTCGGGGGGGCCGGGGAGCTGTTTTTT
TRBV28	TRBD1	TRBJ1-1	NA	CASSPPDRSPPEAFF	TGTGCCAGCAGTCCCCCGGACAGGTCCCCGCCTGAAGCTTTCTTT
TRBV9	NA	TRBJ1-3	NA	CATSRGRALTGNTIYF	TGTGCCACCTCCCGCGGGAGGGCCTTAACTGGAAACACCATATATTTT
TRBV7-9	NA	TRBJ2-1	NA	CASSSTRVPYNEQFF	TGTGCCAGCAGCTCGACTAGAGTTCCCTACAATGAGCAGTTCTTC
TRBV6-6	TRBD1	TRBJ1-2	NA	CASTQTGVNYGYTF	TGTGCCAGCACCCAGACAGGGGTTAACTATGGCTACACCTTC
TRBV6-5	NA	TRBJ1-6	once	CASSYGSGMGPPLHF	TGTGCCAGCAGTTATGGGTCAGGGATGGGCCCACCCCTCCACTTT
TRBV2	NA	TRBJ2-2	NA	CASSELEGGELFF	TGTGCCAGCAGTGAGCTAGAAGGCGGGGAGCTGTTTTTT
TRBV19	TRBD1	TRBJ2-7	once	CASSTDRVTYEQYF	TGTGCCAGTTCGACGGACAGGGTTACCTACGAGCAGTACTTC
TRBV4-3	NA	TRBJ1-5	NA	CASSQDLQGSQPQHF	TGCGCCAGCAGCCAAGATCTACAGGGAAGTCAGCCCCAGCATTTT
TRBV19	TRBD2	TRBJ2-3	NA	CATLNPGLGGTQYF	TGTGCCACTCTCAATCCGGGACTAGGCGGTACGCAGTATTTT
TRBV6-6	NA	TRBJ2-7	NA	CASSSASVFAYEQYF	TGTGCCAGCAGTTCGGCTAGCGTCTTCGCCTACGAGCAGTACTTC
TRBV5-5	NA	TRBJ2-1	NA	CASSLRGSKSNEQFF	TGTGCCAGCAGCTTGAGAGGGAGTAAGTCCAATGAGCAGTTCTTC
TRBV7-8	NA	TRBJ1-4	NA	CASSLAPGAATNEKLFF	TGTGCCAGCAGCTTAGCTCCAGGGGCTGCAACTAATGAAAAACTGTTTTTT
TRBV5-1	TRBD2	TRBJ2-7	NA	CASTSGRGPSYEQYF	TGCGCCAGCACCTCGGGGAGGGGTCCCTCCTACGAGCAGTACTTC
TRBV9	NA	TRBJ2-5	NA	CASSVTPEIQETQYF	TGTGCCAGCAGCGTAACCCCCGAAATTCAGGAGACCCAGTACTTC
TRBV11-1	TRBD1	TRBJ1-2	NA	CASSLNRGRDGYTF	TGTGCCAGCAGCCTGAACAGGGGGCGCGACGGCTACACCTTC
TRBV6-4	NA	TRBJ2-2	NA	CASSDRGTALGELFF	TGTGCCAGCAGTGACAGGGGGACCGCCCTAGGGGAGCTGTTTTTT
TRBV7-9	NA	TRBJ2-3	NA	CASSHGSSDTQYF	TGTGCCAGCAGCCACGGTTCGTCAGATACGCAGTATTTT
TRBV5-4	NA	TRBJ2-3	few	CASSPRTSGDTQYF	TGTGCCAGCAGCCCGCGGACTTCCGGAGATACGCAGTATTTT
TRBV19	NA	TRBJ2-7	NA	CASSTGGTTYEQYF	TGTGCCAGTAGTACCGGCGGAACAACCTACGAGCAGTACTTC
TRBV7-2	NA	TRBJ2-5	few	CASSPSGPKETQYF	TGTGCCAGCAGCCCAAGCGGGCCAAAAGAGACCCAGTACTTC
TRBV2	TRBD1	TRBJ1-6	NA	CASSPTGGSPLHF	TGTGCCAGCAGTCCGACAGGGGGATCACCCCTCCACTTT
TRBV7-2	TRBD1	TRBJ2-2	NA	CASSLEGDRVTGELFF	TGTGCCAGCAGCTTAGAGGGGGACAGGGTAACCGGGGAGCTGTTTTTT
TRBV9	TRBD2	TRBJ2-7	NA	CASSDRTSGFYEQYF	TGTGCCAGCAGCGATAGGACTAGCGGGTTCTACGAGCAGTACTTC
TRBV6-5	NA	TRBJ1-1	few	CASSPLQENTEAFF	TGTGCCAGCAGCCCTTTACAAGAGAACACTGAAGCTTTCTTT
TRBV6-1	NA	TRBJ2-4	NA	CASSEGFKLAGEAKNIQYF	TGTGCCAGCAGTGAAGGATTTAAGTTGGCAGGGGAAGCCAAAAACATTCAGTACTTC
TRBV13	TRBD1	TRBJ2-3	NA	CASSLGTGTDTQYF	TGTGCCAGCAGCCTAGGGACAGGGACAGATACGCAGTATTTT
TRBV13	NA	TRBJ2-1	few	CASSLGAGYNEQFF	TGTGCCAGCAGTTTAGGGGCGGGGTATAATGAGCAGTTCTTC
TRBV2	NA	TRBJ2-1	NA	CASSSSNEQFF	TGTGCCAGCAGCTCTAGCAATGAGCAGTTCTTC
TRBV29-1	NA	TRBJ2-5	NA	CSVESPGKLSLETQYF	TGCAGCGTTGAGAGCCCAGGGAAGCTATCCCTGGAGACCCAGTACTTC